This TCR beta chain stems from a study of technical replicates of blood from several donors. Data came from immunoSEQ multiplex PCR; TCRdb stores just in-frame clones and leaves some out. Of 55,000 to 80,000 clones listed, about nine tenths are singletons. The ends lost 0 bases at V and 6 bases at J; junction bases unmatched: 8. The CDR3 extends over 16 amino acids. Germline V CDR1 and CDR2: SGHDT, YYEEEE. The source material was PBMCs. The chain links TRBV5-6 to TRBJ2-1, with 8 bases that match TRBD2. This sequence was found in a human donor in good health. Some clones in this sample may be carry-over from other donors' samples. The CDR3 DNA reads TGTGCCAGCAGCTTGGGAAACAGCGGGAGACCCAATGAGCAGTTCTTC. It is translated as CASSLGNSGRPNEQFF. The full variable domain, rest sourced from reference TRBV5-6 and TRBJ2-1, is DAGVTQSPTHLIKTRGQQVTLRCSPKSGHDTVSWYQQALGQGPQFIFQYYEEEERQRGNFPDRFSGHQFPNYSSELNVNALLLGDSALYLCASSLGNSGRPNEQFFGPGTRLTVL.